What follows are 11 T cell receptor beta chains derived from one specimen sequenced in a study of radiation and T cells in renal cell carcinoma. Profiling relied on immunoSEQ multiplex PCR, and the TCRdb table lists in-frame clones only, not all of them. This sample carries about 160,000 clones, about 87% of them seen once, and the ten largest clones take 3.5% to 5%. As for time point: baseline pretreatment blood. The treatment is: 15 Gy SBRT to primary tumor, nephrectomy 4 weeks later. Sequenced here: blood, sampled from a patient whose treatment included radiotherapy and nephrectomy. The receptors were gathered from a woman aged 70-85 years with renal cell carcinoma.

The V gene is TRBV4-2, the J gene TRBJ1-6; D possibly corresponds to TRBD1 (6 bases). Looked up from germline, CDR1 is LGHNA and CDR2 is YNFKEQ. V gave up 4 bases and J gave up 9 bases, with 16 bases separating them. This CDR3 is 15 amino acids long. The CDR3 reads CASSLSGLGGSPLHF. In DNA, the CDR3 is TGTGCCAGCAGCCTGTCCGGGCTAGGGGGTTCACCCCTCCACTTT.

The chain has TRBV30 and TRBJ2-7, with 9 nucleotides matching TRBD1. The V segment lost 3 bases and the J segment 1 base; nucleotides outside the gene matches: 7. Germline loops: CDR1 GTSNPN, CDR2 SVGIG (reference sequence). This CDR3 is built from 15 residues. The CDR3 region has the DNA TGTGCCTGGAGGGCCCCCGGACAGGGGTCCTACGAGCAGTACTTC. Amino acid sequence: CAWRAPGQGSYEQYF.

The gene calls are TRBV6-6 and TRBJ1-2, with D possibly matching TRBD1 (6 bases). Trimming pared 4 bases from V and 0 bases from J, leaving 12 bases between. The CDR3 runs to 15 residues. The germline V gene has CDR1 MNHNY and CDR2 SVGAGI (reference sequence). In DNA form, the CDR3 reads TGTGCCAGCAGTTTCACAGGGAACTCTAACTATGGCTACACCTTC. Translation gives CASSFTGNSNYGYTF.

CDR3 sequence reads: CASRLIKGNSPLHF. The DNA of the CDR3 is TGTGCCAGCAGATTGATAAAGGGGAATTCACCCCTCCACTTT. J is TRBJ1-6 and V is TRBV2, with a possible D match to TRBD1 (5 bases). This CDR3 contains 14 residues. The ends were cut back, 6 bases at V and 7 bases at J, with 13 bases in the middle. Germline V gives CDR1 SNHLY, CDR2 FYNNEI.

The chain joins TRBV5-4 to TRBJ1-2; possibly TRBD1 for D (5 bases). The CDR3 runs 16 residues. Germline CDR1 reads SGHNT; CDR2 reads YYREEE (reference sequence). Trimming took 0 bases from V and 0 from J, leaving 12 bases between them. CDR3 loop: CASSLGPREANYGYTF. In DNA form, the CDR3 reads TGTGCCAGCAGCTTGGGCCCCAGGGAGGCTAACTATGGCTACACCTTC.

The chain combines TRBV4-3 with TRBJ1-6, with D possibly TRBD1 on 5 matching bases. CDR1 and CDR2 (germline): LGHNA, YSLEER. This CDR3 contains 15 residues. Trimming took 0 bases from V and 6 from J, leaving 9 bases between them. CDR3 DNA sequence: TGCGCCAGCAGCCAAGATGCAGGGACTAATTCACCCCTCCACTTT. The encoded protein is CASSQDAGTNSPLHF.

V and J are TRBV30 and TRBJ2-7; possible D gene TRBD2, 6 bases. Germline assignment: CDR1 GTSNPN and CDR2 SVGIG (reference sequence). V was clipped by 5 bases and J by 6 bases, with 14 bases between them. The CDR3 is 12 amino acids. CDR3 sequence reads: CAWSGTRGEQYF. The CDR3 coding sequence is TGTGCCTGGTCTGGGACTCGGGGCGAGCAGTACTTC. Using reference TRBV30 and TRBJ2-7 for the parts outside the CDR3, the full variable domain is SQTIHQWPATLVQPVGSPLSLECTVEGTSNPNLYWYRQAAGRGLQLLFYSVGIGQISSEVPQNLSASRPQDRQFILSSKKLLLSDSGFYLCAWSGTRGEQYFGPGTRLTVT.

J is TRBJ2-3 and V is TRBV5-1; no reliable D call. Germline V gives CDR1 SGHRS, CDR2 YFSETQ. Trimming left V 0 bases short and J 6 bases short, with 14 bases between. The length of the CDR3 is 15 residues. The chain's CDR3 is CASSLDEPALDTQYF. The CDR3 coding sequence is TGCGCCAGCAGCTTGGACGAGCCGGCGTTGGATACGCAGTATTTT.

The CDR3 DNA is TGTGCCAGCAGACTAATGAGCACAGTTACCGGGGAGCTGTTTTTT. It encodes CASRLMSTVTGELFF. The chain combines TRBV6-5 with TRBJ2-2; D uncertain. Trimming removed 6 bases from V and 5 bases from J, with 16 bases in between. Germline lookup yields CDR1 MNHEY and CDR2 SVGAGI. This CDR3 has 15 amino acids.

This rearrangement joins TRBV7-8 to TRBJ2-1; the D gene is possibly TRBD1 (6 bases). The CDR3 consists of 16 residues. Germline V gene sequence: CDR1 SGHVS, CDR2 FQNEAQ. V dropped 4 bases and J dropped 0 bases, with 13 bases sitting between them. CDR3 sequence reads: CASSSRQVSSYNEQFF. Written as DNA, the CDR3 is TGTGCCAGCAGCTCTCGACAGGTTAGCTCCTACAATGAGCAGTTCTTC.

The gene calls are TRBV19 and TRBJ1-1; possibly TRBD1 for D (5 bases). This CDR3 is 17 amino acids long. The germline CDR1 and CDR2 sequences are LNHDA and SQIVND (reference sequence). Trimming took off 0 bases at V and 2 bases at J, with 16 bases between the two ends. CDR3 in DNA: TGTGCCAGTAGTATAGACCTCCCGGGACGGATAAACACTGAAGCTTTCTTT. This codes for CASSIDLPGRINTEAFF.